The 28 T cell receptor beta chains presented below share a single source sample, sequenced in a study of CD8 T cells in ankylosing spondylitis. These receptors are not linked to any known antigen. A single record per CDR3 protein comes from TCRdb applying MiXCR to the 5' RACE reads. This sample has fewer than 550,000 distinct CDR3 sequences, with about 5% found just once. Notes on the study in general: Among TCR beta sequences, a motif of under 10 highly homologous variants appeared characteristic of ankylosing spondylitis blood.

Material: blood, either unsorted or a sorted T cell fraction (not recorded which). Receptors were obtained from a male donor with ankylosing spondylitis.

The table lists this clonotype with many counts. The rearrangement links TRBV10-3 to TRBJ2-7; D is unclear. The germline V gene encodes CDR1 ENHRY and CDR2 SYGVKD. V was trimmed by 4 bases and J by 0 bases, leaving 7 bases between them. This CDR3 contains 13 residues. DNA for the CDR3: TGTGCCATCAGTGCTCACTCCTCCTACGAGCAGTACTTC. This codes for CAISAHSSYEQYF.

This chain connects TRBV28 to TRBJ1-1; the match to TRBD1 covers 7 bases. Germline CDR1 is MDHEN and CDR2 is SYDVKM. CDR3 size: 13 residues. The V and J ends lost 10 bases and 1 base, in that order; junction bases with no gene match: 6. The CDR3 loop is CATDYRGNTEAFF. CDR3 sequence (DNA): TGTGCCACCGATTACAGGGGGAACACTGAAGCTTTCTTT.

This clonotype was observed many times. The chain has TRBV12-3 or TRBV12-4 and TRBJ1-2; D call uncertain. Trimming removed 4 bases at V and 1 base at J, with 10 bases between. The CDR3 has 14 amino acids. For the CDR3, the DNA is TGTGCCAGCAGTTCCCTTGGGCGTAACTATGGCTACACCTTC. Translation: CASSSLGRNYGYTF.

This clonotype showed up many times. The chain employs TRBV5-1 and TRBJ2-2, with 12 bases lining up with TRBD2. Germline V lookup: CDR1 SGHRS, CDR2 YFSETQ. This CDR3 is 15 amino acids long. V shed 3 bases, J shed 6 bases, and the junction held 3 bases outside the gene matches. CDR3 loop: CASSSTSGGSGELFF. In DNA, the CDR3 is TGCGCCAGCAGCTCGACTAGCGGGGGATCCGGGGAGCTGTTTTTT. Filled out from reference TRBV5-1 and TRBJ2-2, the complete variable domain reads KAGVTQTPRYLIKTRGQQVTLSCSPISGHRSVSWYQQTPGQGLQFLFEYFSETQRNKGNFPGRFSGRQFSNSRSEMNVSTLELGDSALYLCASSSTSGGSGELFFGEGSRLTVL.

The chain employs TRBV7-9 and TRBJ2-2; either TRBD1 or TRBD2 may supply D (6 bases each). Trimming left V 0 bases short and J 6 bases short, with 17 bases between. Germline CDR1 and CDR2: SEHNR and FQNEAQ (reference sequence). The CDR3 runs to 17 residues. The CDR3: CASSLAPRGLGAGELFF. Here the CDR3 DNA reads TGTGCCAGCAGCTTAGCGCCTCGGGGGCTAGGCGCCGGGGAGCTGTTTTTT.

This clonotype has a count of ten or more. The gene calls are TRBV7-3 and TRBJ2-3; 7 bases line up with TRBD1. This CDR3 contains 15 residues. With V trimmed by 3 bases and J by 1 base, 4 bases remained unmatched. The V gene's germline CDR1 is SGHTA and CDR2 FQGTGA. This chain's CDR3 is CASSLAGQGTDTQYF. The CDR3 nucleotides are TGTGCCAGCAGCTTGGCCGGACAGGGCACAGATACGCAGTATTTT.

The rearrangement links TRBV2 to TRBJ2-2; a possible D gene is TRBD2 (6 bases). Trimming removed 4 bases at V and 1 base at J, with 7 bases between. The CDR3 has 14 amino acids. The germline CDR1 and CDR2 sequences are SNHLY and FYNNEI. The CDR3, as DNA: TGTGCCAGCAGTGGGCGGGAGAACACCGGGGAGCTGTTTTTT. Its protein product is CASSGRENTGELFF.

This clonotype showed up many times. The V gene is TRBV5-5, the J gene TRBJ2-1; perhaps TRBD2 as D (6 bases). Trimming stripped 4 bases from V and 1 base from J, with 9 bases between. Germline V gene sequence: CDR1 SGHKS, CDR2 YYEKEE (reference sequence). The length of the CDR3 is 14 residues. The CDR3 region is CASSAGLSYNEQFF. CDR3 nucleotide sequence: TGTGCCAGCAGCGCGGGGCTTTCCTACAATGAGCAGTTCTTC.

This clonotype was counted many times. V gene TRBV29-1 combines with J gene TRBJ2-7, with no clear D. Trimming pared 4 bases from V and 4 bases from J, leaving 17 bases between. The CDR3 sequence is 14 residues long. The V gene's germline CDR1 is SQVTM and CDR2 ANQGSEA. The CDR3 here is CSVGQTSPRYEQYF. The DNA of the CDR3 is TGCAGCGTTGGTCAAACCTCCCCGAGATACGAGCAGTACTTC.

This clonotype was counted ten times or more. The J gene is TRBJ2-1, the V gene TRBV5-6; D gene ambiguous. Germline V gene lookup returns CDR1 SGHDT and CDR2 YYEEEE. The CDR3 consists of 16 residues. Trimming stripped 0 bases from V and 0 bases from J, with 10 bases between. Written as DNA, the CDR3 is TGTGCCAGCAGCTTGGAGTGGTGGTCCTCCTACAATGAGCAGTTCTTC. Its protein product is CASSLEWWSSYNEQFF.

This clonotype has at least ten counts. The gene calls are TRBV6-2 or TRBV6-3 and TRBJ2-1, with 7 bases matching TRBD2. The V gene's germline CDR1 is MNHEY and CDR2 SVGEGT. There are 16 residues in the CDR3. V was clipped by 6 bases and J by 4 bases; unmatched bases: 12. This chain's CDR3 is CASRSTLAAIYNEQFF. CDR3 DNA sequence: TGTGCCAGCAGGAGCACCCTAGCGGCGATTTACAATGAGCAGTTCTTC.

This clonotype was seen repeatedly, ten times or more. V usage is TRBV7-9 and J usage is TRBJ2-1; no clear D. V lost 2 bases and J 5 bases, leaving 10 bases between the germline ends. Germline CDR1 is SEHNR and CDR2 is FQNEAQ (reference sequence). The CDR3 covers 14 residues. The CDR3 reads CASSLSKGNNEQFF. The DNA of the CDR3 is TGTGCCAGCAGCTTAAGTAAAGGTAACAATGAGCAGTTCTTC. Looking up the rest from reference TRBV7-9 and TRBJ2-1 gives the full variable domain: DTGVSQNPRHKITKRGQNVTFRCDPISEHNRLYWYRQTLGQGPEFLTYFQNEAQLEKSRLLSDRFSAERPKGSFSTLEIQRTEQGDSAMYLCASSLSKGNNEQFFGPGTRLTVL.

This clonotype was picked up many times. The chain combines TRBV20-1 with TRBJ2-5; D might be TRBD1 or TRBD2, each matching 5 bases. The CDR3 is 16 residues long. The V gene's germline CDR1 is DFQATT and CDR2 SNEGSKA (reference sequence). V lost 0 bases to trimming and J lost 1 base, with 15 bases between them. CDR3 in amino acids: CSARDPSRDAQETQYF. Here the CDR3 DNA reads TGCAGTGCTAGAGATCCAAGCCGGGACGCCCAAGAGACCCAGTACTTC.

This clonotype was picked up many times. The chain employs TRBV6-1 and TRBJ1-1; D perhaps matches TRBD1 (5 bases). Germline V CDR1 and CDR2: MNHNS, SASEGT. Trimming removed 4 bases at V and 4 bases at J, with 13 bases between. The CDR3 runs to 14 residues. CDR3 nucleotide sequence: TGTGCCAGCAGTGGACACTTTGGGGGCACTGAAGCTTTCTTT. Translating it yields CASSGHFGGTEAFF.

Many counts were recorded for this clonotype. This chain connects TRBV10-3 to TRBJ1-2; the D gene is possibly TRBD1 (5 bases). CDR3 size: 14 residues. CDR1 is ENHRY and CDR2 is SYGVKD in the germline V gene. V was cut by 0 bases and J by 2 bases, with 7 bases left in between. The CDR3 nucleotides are TGTGCCATCAGTGAGTCCGCAGGGAACTATGGCTACACCTTC. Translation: CAISESAGNYGYTF.

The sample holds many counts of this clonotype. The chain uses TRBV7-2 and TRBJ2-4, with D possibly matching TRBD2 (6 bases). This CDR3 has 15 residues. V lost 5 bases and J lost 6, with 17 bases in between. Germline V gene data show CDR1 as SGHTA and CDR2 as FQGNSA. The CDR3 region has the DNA TGTGCCAGCAGCCCCAAGTACGGAGGGATAAACATTCAGTACTTC. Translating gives CASSPKYGGINIQYF.

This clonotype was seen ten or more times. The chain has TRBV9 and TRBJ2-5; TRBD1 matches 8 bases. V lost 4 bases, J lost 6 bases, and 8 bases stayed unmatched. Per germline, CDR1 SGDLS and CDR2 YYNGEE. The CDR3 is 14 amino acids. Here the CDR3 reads CASSRTGSSKTQYF. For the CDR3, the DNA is TGTGCCAGCAGCCGGACAGGGAGTAGCAAGACCCAGTACTTC. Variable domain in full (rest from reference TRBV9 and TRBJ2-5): DSGVTQTPKHLITATGQRVTLRCSPRSGDLSVYWYQQSLDQGLQFLIQYYNGEERAKGNILERFSAQQFPDLHSELNLSSLELGDSALYFCASSRTGSSKTQYFGPGTRLLVL.

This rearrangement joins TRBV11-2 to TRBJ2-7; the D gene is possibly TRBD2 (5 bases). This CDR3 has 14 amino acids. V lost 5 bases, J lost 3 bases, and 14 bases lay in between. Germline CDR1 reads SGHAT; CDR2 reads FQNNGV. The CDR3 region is CASSPMGSFYEQYF. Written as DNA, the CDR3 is TGTGCCAGCAGCCCAATGGGGAGCTTCTACGAGCAGTACTTC.

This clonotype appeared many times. The DNA for the CDR3 is TGTGCCAGCAGGACCGGGACCCACGGGGAGCAGTACTTC. Residues: CASRTGTHGEQYF. The chain employs TRBV12-3 or TRBV12-4 and TRBJ2-7; the D gene could be TRBD1 or TRBD2 (5 bases each). The CDR3 contains 13 residues. V lost 6 bases, J lost 7 bases, and 16 bases lay in between.

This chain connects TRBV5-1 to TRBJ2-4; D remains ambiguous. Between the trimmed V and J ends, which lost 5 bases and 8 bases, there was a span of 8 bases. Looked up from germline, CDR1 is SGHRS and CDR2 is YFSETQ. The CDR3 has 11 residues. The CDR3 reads CASREADIQYF. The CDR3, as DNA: TGCGCCAGCAGGGAAGCCGACATTCAGTACTTC.

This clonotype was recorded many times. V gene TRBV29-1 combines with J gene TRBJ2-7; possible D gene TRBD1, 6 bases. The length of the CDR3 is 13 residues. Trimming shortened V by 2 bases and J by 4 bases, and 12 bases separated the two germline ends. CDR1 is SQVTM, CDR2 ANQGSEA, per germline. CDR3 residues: CSVEFDRTYEQYF. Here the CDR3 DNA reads TGCAGCGTTGAATTCGACAGGACATACGAGCAGTACTTC.

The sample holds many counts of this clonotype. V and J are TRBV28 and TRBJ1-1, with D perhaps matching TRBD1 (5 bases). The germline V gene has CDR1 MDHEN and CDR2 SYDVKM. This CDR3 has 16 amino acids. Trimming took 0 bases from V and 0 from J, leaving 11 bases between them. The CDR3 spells CASSLWGGTMNTEAFF. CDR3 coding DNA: TGTGCCAGCAGTTTATGGGGGGGAACGATGAACACTGAAGCTTTCTTT.

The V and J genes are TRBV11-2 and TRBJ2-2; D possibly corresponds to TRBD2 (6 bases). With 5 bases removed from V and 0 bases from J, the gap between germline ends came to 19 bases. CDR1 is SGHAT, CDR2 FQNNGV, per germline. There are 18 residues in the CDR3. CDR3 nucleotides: TGTGCCAGCAGCCGCGCCGGGACTCGGCGAACGAACACCGGGGAGCTGTTTTTT. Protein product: CASSRAGTRRTNTGELFF.

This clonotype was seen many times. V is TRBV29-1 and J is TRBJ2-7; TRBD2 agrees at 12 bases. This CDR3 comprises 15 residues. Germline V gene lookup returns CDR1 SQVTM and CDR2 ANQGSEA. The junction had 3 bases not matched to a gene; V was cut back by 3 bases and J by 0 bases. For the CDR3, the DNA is TGCAGCGTTGACGGACTAGCGGGAAGCTCCTACGAGCAGTACTTC. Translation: CSVDGLAGSSYEQYF.

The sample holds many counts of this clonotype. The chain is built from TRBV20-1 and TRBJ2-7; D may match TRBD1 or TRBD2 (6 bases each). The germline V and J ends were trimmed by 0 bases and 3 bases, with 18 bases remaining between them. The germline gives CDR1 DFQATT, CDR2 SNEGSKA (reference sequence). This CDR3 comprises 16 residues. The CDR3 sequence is CSARDPVKGGSYEQYF. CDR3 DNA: TGCAGTGCTAGAGATCCGGTTAAGGGGGGCAGCTACGAGCAGTACTTC.

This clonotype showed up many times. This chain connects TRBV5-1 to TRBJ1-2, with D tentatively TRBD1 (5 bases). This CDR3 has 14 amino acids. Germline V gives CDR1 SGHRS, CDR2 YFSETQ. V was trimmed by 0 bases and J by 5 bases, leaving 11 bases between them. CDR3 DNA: TGCGCCAGCAGCTTGGATATAGGGGAATATGGCTACACCTTC. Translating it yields CASSLDIGEYGYTF.

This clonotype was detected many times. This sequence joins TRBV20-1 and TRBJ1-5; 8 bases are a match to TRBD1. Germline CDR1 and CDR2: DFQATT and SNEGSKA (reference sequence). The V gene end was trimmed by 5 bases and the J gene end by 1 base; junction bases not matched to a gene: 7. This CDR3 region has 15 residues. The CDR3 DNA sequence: TGCAGTGCTCCAAAGGGGGACAGGAGCAATCAGCCCCAGCATTTT. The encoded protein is CSAPKGDRSNQPQHF.

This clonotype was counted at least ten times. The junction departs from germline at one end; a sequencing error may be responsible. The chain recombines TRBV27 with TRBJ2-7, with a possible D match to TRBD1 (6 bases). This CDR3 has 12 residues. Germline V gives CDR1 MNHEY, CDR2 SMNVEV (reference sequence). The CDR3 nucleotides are TGTGCCAGCAGAGCCACTCCGACAGGTTCCGACTTC. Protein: CASRATPTGSDF.